Below, 3 T cell receptor beta chains from the same sample are listed, as sequenced in a study of T cells in Graves' hyperthyroidism and ophthalmopathy. RNA transcripts gave rise to amplified TCR beta CDR3 regions. Primed by the HTBI set, a first-round RT-PCR was run on the TCR CDR3. Using its own MiXCR run on the multiplex PCR reads, TCRdb lists one record per CDR3 protein. The sample yields under 300,000 distinct CDR3 sequences, roughly an eighth seen once. The sequencing sample was made of blood. The receptors originated from a woman aged 35 to 49 with Graves' hyperthyroidism.

This clonotype was picked up many times. V usage is TRBV20-1 and J usage is TRBJ2-5; D uncertain. There are 12 residues in the CDR3. Per germline, CDR1 DFQATT and CDR2 SNEGSKA (reference sequence). V lost 0 bases and J lost 6, with 8 bases in between. The CDR3 nucleotides are TGCAGTGCTAGAGATCCCACAAAGACCCAGTACTTC. Amino acids: CSARDPTKTQYF.

At least ten counts were recorded for this clonotype. This chain links TRBV30 with TRBJ2-7; no clear D gene. Between the trimmed V and J ends, which lost 6 bases and 2 bases, there was a span of 17 bases. Germline-derived CDR1 and CDR2 are GTSNPN and SVGIG (reference sequence). The CDR3 covers 14 residues. DNA for the CDR3: TGTGCCTGCCCTGTGGGCGAGAACGCCTACGAGCAGTACTTC. It is translated as CACPVGENAYEQYF.

This clonotype was counted at least ten times. V gene TRBV3-1 combines with J gene TRBJ1-2; no definite D call. This CDR3 spans 15 amino acids. Germline lookup yields CDR1 LGHDT and CDR2 YNNKEL (reference sequence). V was cut by 2 bases and J by 2 bases, with 12 bases left in between. As DNA, the CDR3 is TGTGCCAGCAGCCAAAGAACCGGGATCAACTATGGCTACACCTTC. It yields the protein CASSQRTGINYGYTF.